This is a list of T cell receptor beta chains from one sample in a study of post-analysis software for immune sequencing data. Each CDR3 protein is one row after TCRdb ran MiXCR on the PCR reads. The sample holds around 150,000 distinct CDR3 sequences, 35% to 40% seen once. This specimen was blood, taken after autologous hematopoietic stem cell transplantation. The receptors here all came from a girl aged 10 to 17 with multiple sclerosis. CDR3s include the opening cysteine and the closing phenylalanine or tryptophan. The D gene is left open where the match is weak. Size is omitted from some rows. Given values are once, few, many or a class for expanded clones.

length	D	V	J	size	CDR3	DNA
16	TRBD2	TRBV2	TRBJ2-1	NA	CASSDRAGVSYNGQFF	TGTGCCAGCAGTGATAGAGCGGGAGTATCCTACAATGGGCAGTTCTTC
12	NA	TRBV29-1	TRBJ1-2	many	CSVVGRPYGYTF	TGCAGCGTTGTGGGGAGACCTTATGGCTACACCTTC
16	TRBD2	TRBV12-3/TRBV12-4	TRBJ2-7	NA	CASSLMSSGRVYEQYF	TGTGCCAGCAGTTTAATGTCTAGCGGGAGGGTCTACGAGCAGTACTTC
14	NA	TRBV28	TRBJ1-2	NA	CASLQTDRSYGYTF	TGTGCCAGCCTCCAGACCGACAGGAGCTATGGCTACACCTTC
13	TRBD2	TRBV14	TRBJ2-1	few	CASSQGTSNEQFF	TGTGCCAGCAGCCAGGGGACTAGCAATGAGCAGTTCTTC
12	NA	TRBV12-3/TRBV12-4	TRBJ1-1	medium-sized	CASSMREGEAFF	TGTGCCAGCAGTATGCGGGAGGGTGAAGCTTTCTTT
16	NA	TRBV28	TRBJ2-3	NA	CASSLLESGGTDTQYF	TGTGCCAGCAGTTTATTAGAAAGCGGCGGCACAGATACGCAGTATTTT
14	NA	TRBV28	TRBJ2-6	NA	CASSSPGQANVLTF	TGTGCCAGCAGTTCGCCGGGACAGGCCAACGTCCTGACTTTC
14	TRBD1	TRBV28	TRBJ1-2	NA	CASSHLGQDEGYTF	TGTGCCAGCAGCCACCTTGGACAGGATGAAGGCTACACCTTC
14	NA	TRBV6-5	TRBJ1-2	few	CASSYDLVQAGYTF	TGTGCCAGCAGTTACGATCTGGTCCAGGCTGGCTACACCTTC
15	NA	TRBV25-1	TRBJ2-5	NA	CASSEDQLGWETQYF	TGTGCCAGCAGTGAAGACCAGTTAGGGTGGGAGACCCAGTACTTC
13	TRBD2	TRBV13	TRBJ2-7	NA	CASSPRTSNEQYF	TGTGCCAGCAGCCCCCGGACTAGCAACGAGCAGTACTTC
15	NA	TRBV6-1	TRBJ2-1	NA	CASSELGPSCNEQFF	TGTGCCAGCAGTGAACTGGGACCCTCCTGCAATGAGCAGTTCTTC
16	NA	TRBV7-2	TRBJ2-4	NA	CASSPRTLIAKNIQYF	TGTGCCAGCAGCCCCCGGACCCTTATAGCCAAAAACATTCAGTACTTC
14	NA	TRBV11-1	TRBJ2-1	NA	CASSLKARLGEQFF	TGTGCCAGCAGCTTAAAAGCCCGACTCGGAGAGCAGTTCTTC
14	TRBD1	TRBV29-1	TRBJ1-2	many	CSAGQGSSNYGYTF	TGCAGCGCGGGACAGGGGTCCTCTAACTATGGCTACACCTTC